In this sample, the clone carrying this T cell receptor (beta chain) turned up a few times. Its antigen is not known. This entry comes from a study of human T cells and chemical hapten exposure. The study, taken as a whole, reports: TCRs at a frequency above 1 in 1000 stayed unchanged with DPC sensitization.

Per the germline V gene, CDR1 is SGHTA and CDR2 is FQGNSA. V lost 2 bases, J lost 1 base, and 11 bases lay in between. The CDR3 is made up of 15 amino acids. One entry per CDR3 protein, called by TCRdb with MiXCR from the RACE reads. The profile covers under 300,000 distinct CDR3 sequences, with 7.7% appearing a single time and 0.9% to 1.5% taken by the ten largest. Time point of the sample: pre-sensitization, week 0. The treatment is: therapeutic diphenylcyclopropenone sensitization with weekly scalp DPC. The sequence derives from a man aged 18 to 29 with alopecia areata. Some clones in this sample may be carry-over from other donors' samples. The sample here was whole blood, taken in connection with sensitization to the hapten diphenylcyclopropenone (DPC). J is TRBJ1-1 and V is TRBV7-2; a weak D match, TRBD1 (5 bases). As DNA, the CDR3 is TGTGCCAGCAGCTTAAGGCTCGGACAGAACACTGAAGCTTTCTTT. Amino acid sequence: CASSLRLGQNTEAFF.